Included here is one T cell receptor beta chain sequence, with context. Its antigen is still unknown. This entry comes from a study of cytomegalovirus exposure and HLA in healthy donors. Study-wide results and limits: Among TCR beta chains, those listed as cytomegalovirus-associated numbered some 170. Most TCR sequences were rare, but some public TCRs occurred in many donors.

A multiplex PCR was run with 60 Vbeta primers and 13 Jbeta primers. Measured with immunoSEQ multiplex PCR; TCRdb has only the in-frame clones, and not every one. The repertoire holds tens of thousands of clones, with approximately 79% as singletons. The receptor comes from a woman between 35 and 50 years old in good health and CMV-seropositive. Sequencing was performed on PBMCs.

CDR3 DNA sequence: TGCAGCGTTAGTCTGCGGGAGATCTCCGGGGAGCTGTTTTTT. It yields the protein CSVSLREISGELFF. The chain joins TRBV29-1 to TRBJ2-2; 7 nucleotides match TRBD2. The CDR3 has 14 residues. Looked up from germline, CDR1 is SQVTM and CDR2 is ANQGSEA. Trimming took 5 bases from V and 6 from J; bases not matched to a gene: 9.